What follows is one TCR beta chain and its context. Its matching antigen is unknown. Sequencing used immunoSEQ multiplex PCR; TCRdb keeps in-frame clones, though not all of them. The sample has 8,000 or so clones; 70% to 80% are singletons. These data come from a study of immune evolution from preneoplasia to lung adenocarcinoma. Resections took place in Japan or China from about 2014 to 2018. Trimming took 7 bases from V and 0 from J; bases not matched to a gene: 9. Germline V gene data show CDR1 as SQVTM and CDR2 as ANQGSEA. CDR3 length: 15 residues. Study conclusions and caveats: Top clone frequencies peaked in normal lung, apparently declining through invasive adenocarcinoma. Normal lung had highest clonality; later lesions appeared denser, more diverse. KRAS-mutant nodules had the highest T cell clonality.

Sequenced input: FFPE minimally invasive lung adenocarcinoma tissue. The receptor was isolated from a donor at least 70 years old with lung adenocarcinoma. The chain carries TRBV29-1 and TRBJ2-7, with 10 nucleotides matching TRBD2. The DNA for the CDR3 is TGCAGCGGTTACGTTACTAGCGGGGACTCCTACGAGCAGTACTTC. Its protein is CSGYVTSGDSYEQYF.